What follows are 30 T cell receptor beta chains derived from one specimen sequenced in a study of T cell repertoires in cytomegalovirus infection. TCRdb called the reads again in MiXCR, with one record for every CDR3 protein. The profile shows almost 550,000 distinct CDR3 sequences, 16% of them singletons. The sequencing input was CD8+ T cells from PBMCs. These receptors all stem from a human donor in good health (CMV status not recorded). Some clones in this sample may be carry-over from other donors' samples.

This clonotype turned up a few times. This chain joins TRBV27 and TRBJ1-6; D may be TRBD1 (6 bases). The CDR3 has 17 amino acids. Germline values: CDR1 MNHEY, CDR2 SMNVEV (reference sequence). Trimming took off 3 bases at V and 7 bases at J, with 19 bases between the two ends. CDR3 in DNA: TGTGCCAGCAGTTTGAGGCAGGGGAGGACTGAAAATTCACCCCTCCACTTT. It codes for CASSLRQGRTENSPLHF.

This clonotype showed up many times. J is TRBJ2-5 and V is TRBV4-2; D may be TRBD2 (5 bases). V shed 4 bases and J shed 7 bases, with 16 bases lying between them. The CDR3 is 14 amino acids. CDR1 and CDR2 from the germline V gene are LGHNA and YNFKEQ. The CDR3 nucleotides read TGTGCCAGCAGCCCTCGTGGGCGGGTAGGGACCCAGTACTTC. It specifies CASSPRGRVGTQYF.

This clonotype was picked up many times. The chain links TRBV7-9 to TRBJ2-7; D unresolved. Germline lookup yields CDR1 SEHNR and CDR2 FQNEAQ (reference sequence). V was shortened by 6 bases and J by 2 bases, with 17 bases between the two germline ends. The CDR3 spans 15 residues. The CDR3 sequence is CASSSPPAVTYEQYF. CDR3 DNA sequence: TGTGCCAGCAGTTCACCCCCCGCGGTAACCTACGAGCAGTACTTC.

This clonotype occurred many times. This chain links TRBV7-8 with TRBJ1-5; 7 bases map to TRBD1. This CDR3 comprises 18 residues. Germline CDR1 and CDR2: SGHVS and FQNEAQ. With 5 bases clipped from V and 0 bases from J, the junction kept 13 bases outside the gene matches. Here the CDR3 reads CASSLSTGTLYSNQPQHF. In DNA, the CDR3 is TGTGCCAGCAGCCTATCGACAGGGACCCTTTATAGCAATCAGCCCCAGCATTTT.

Only a few counts were recorded for this clonotype. The genes are TRBV2 and TRBJ1-1, with D uncertain. The germline CDR1 and CDR2 sequences are SNHLY and FYNNEI. This CDR3 comprises 13 residues. V was shortened by 5 bases and J by 1 base, with 8 bases between the two germline ends. CDR3 nucleotide sequence: TGTGCCAGCAGTTGGACGCAGAACACTGAAGCTTTCTTT. The encoded protein is CASSWTQNTEAFF.

The chain has TRBV29-1 and TRBJ1-2, with a weak D call TRBD1 (6 bases). The V gene's germline CDR1 is SQVTM and CDR2 ANQGSEA. This CDR3 comprises 13 residues. V was pared by 3 bases and J by 4 bases, with 12 bases between. The CDR3 DNA reads as TGCAGCGTTGACGCAGGGGAGGGCTATGGCTACACCTTC. Translating it yields CSVDAGEGYGYTF. The variable domain in full, completed from reference TRBV29-1 and TRBJ1-2, reads SAVISQKPSRDICQRGTSLTIQCQVDSQVTMMFWYRQQPGQSLTLIATANQGSEATYESGFVIDKFPISRPNLTFSTLTVSNMSPEDSSIYLCSVDAGEGYGYTFGSGTRLTVV.

This clonotype occurred many times. J is TRBJ2-3 and V is TRBV12-3 or TRBV12-4, with D unresolved. This CDR3 region has 14 residues. Trimming pared 3 bases from V and 5 bases from J, leaving 12 bases between. The CDR3 DNA is TGTGCCAGCAGTTTGGCTTCCAAAGGAGATACGCAGTATTTT. Translation gives CASSLASKGDTQYF.

In the case of this clonotype: This may come from a read error, since a much larger clone is one base off. A read error is likely, as this CDR3 ends without the conserved phenylalanine or tryptophan. This chain uses TRBV27 with TRBJ2-7; TRBD2 matches 7 bases. CDR1 and CDR2 from the germline V gene are MNHEY and SMNVEV (reference sequence). The CDR3 consists of 14 residues. V was pared by 5 bases and J by 3 bases, with 7 bases of the junction left unmatched. CDR3 in amino acids: CASSLQRDHYEQYL. The CDR3 DNA reads as TGTGCCAGCAGTCTACAGCGGGATCACTACGAGCAGTACTTA.

V gene TRBV20-1 combines with J gene TRBJ1-2, with TRBD1 as a possible D gene (6 bases). Germline V gene lookup returns CDR1 DFQATT and CDR2 SNEGSKA (reference sequence). The CDR3 has 12 amino acids. Trimming shortened V by 5 bases and J by 1 base, and 8 bases separated the two germline ends. The CDR3 protein is CSAPDSNYGYTF. The CDR3 DNA reads as TGCAGTGCTCCGGACAGTAACTATGGCTACACCTTC.

This clonotype occurred many times. This rearrangement joins TRBV11-2 to TRBJ1-1; 10 nucleotides agree with TRBD1. Germline V CDR1 and CDR2: SGHAT, FQNNGV. Trimming cost V 2 bases and J 2 bases; bases outside gene matches: 14. This CDR3 spans 19 amino acids. DNA of the CDR3: TGTGCCAGCAGCTTATGGGTGCGGGACAGGGGAGACCCAAACACTGAAGCTTTCTTT. Protein product: CASSLWVRDRGDPNTEAFF.

The chain employs TRBV5-1 and TRBJ1-6; D unresolved. Germline lookup yields CDR1 SGHRS and CDR2 YFSETQ. This CDR3 is 15 amino acids long. Trimming stripped 0 bases from V and 5 bases from J, with 9 bases between. The CDR3 loop reads CASSLAFGDNSPLHF. CDR3 in DNA: TGCGCCAGCAGCTTGGCCTTCGGGGATAATTCACCCCTCCACTTT.

This clonotype was counted only a few times. The chain is built from TRBV15 and TRBJ1-2; D gene uncertain. The V end lost 0 bases, the J end lost 4 bases, and 12 bases lay between the germline ends. This CDR3 has 15 amino acids. Looked up from germline, CDR1 is LNHNV and CDR2 is YYDKDF (reference sequence). This chain's CDR3 is CATSRDLAGSYGYTF. For the CDR3, the DNA is TGTGCCACCAGCAGAGATTTGGCCGGAAGCTATGGCTACACCTTC.

The chain carries TRBV28 and TRBJ1-1; D call uncertain. The germline V gene has CDR1 MDHEN and CDR2 SYDVKM. The V end was cut by 4 bases, the J end by 6 bases, with 21 bases between. The CDR3 runs to 16 residues. For the CDR3, the DNA is TGTGCCAGCAGTTCTAACCAAGGCGGAAAAGGTGCTGAAGCTTTCTTT. Its protein product is CASSSNQGGKGAEAFF.

The V and J genes are TRBV24-1 and TRBJ2-2; D call uncertain. The CDR3 length is 14 residues. Germline V gene lookup returns CDR1 KGHDR and CDR2 SFDVKD. V lost 5 bases and J 7 bases, leaving 13 bases between the germline ends. CDR3 sequence: CATSALLESGELFF. Written as DNA, the CDR3 is TGTGCCACCAGTGCCCTCCTGGAGAGCGGGGAGCTGTTTTTT.

The chain carries TRBV6-2 or TRBV6-3 and TRBJ2-6; D possibly corresponds to TRBD2 (6 bases). The germline V gene has CDR1 MNHEY and CDR2 SVGEGT. The germline V and J ends were trimmed by 3 bases and 13 bases, with 22 bases remaining between them. The CDR3 is 16 amino acids. For the CDR3, the DNA is TGTGCCAGCAGTTATATAGGAGGGCTCACGGTCCAAGTCCTGACTTTC. It codes for CASSYIGGLTVQVLTF.

At least ten counts were recorded for this clonotype. The chain has TRBV7-8 and TRBJ1-2; TRBD1 might be the D (5 bases). Trimming took off 7 bases at V and 6 bases at J, with 24 bases between the two ends. Germline V gene lookup returns CDR1 SGHVS and CDR2 FQNEAQ. The CDR3 contains 16 residues. The CDR3 region has the DNA TGTGCCAGCATTCCTACCGCCGGGACCCCGCCCGATGGCTACACCTTC. Protein product: CASIPTAGTPPDGYTF.

This clonotype was seen ten or more times. The chain recombines TRBV12-5 with TRBJ1-2; weak D call: TRBD1 (6 bases). This CDR3 contains 13 residues. V lost 3 bases to trimming and J lost 3 bases, with 8 bases between them. Germline V gives CDR1 LGHNT, CDR2 FRNRAP. The CDR3 reads CASGFQGHYGYTF. DNA for the CDR3: TGTGCTAGTGGTTTCCAGGGGCACTATGGCTACACCTTC.

The chain recombines TRBV30 with TRBJ1-2, with D unresolved. The CDR3 contains 11 residues. Germline V gene sequence: CDR1 GTSNPN, CDR2 SVGIG (reference sequence). V was shortened by 1 base and J by 4 bases, with 4 bases between the two germline ends. This CDR3 reads CAWSGGYGYTF. The CDR3 coding sequence is TGTGCCTGGAGTGGTGGCTATGGCTACACCTTC.

This clonotype was detected many times. The rearrangement links TRBV7-2 to TRBJ1-3; TRBD1 is a possible D gene (5 bases). The V and J ends lost 5 bases and 0 bases respectively, with 17 bases between them. The CDR3 is 17 amino acids. The germline V gene has CDR1 SGHTA and CDR2 FQGNSA. CDR3 DNA: TGTGCCAGCAGCCTAAGGCAGGGTTTATCCTCTGGAAACACCATATATTTT. It encodes CASSLRQGLSSGNTIYF.

A few counts support this clonotype. The V gene is TRBV27, the J gene TRBJ2-3, with TRBD2 as a possible D gene (7 bases). CDR1 and CDR2 (germline): MNHEY, SMNVEV (reference sequence). This CDR3 has 15 residues. Deletions cut 2 bases from V and 5 bases from J, with 14 bases between. The CDR3 sequence: CASSLKGGWQDTQYF. CDR3 DNA sequence: TGTGCCAGCAGTTTAAAGGGGGGGTGGCAAGATACGCAGTATTTT.

This clonotype was seen at least ten times. The chain is built from TRBV27 and TRBJ2-7; TRBD2 might be the D (5 bases). Germline lookup yields CDR1 MNHEY and CDR2 SMNVEV (reference sequence). The CDR3 runs 14 residues. With 7 bases removed from V and 4 bases from J, the gap between germline ends came to 17 bases. The CDR3 sequence: CASTPSGVGYEQYF. DNA of the CDR3: TGTGCCAGCACCCCCTCCGGGGTCGGGTACGAGCAGTACTTC.

This clonotype came up many times. The gene calls are TRBV7-8 and TRBJ2-7; D call uncertain. Germline CDR1 is SGHVS and CDR2 is FQNEAQ. The V and J ends lost 1 base and 7 bases respectively, with 2 bases between them. The CDR3 runs 10 residues. CDR3 nucleotides: TGTGCCAGCAGCTTAGGAGAGCAGTACTTC. Residues: CASSLGEQYF.

The J gene is TRBJ2-7, the V gene TRBV11-2, with 7 nucleotides matching TRBD1. The CDR3 consists of 15 residues. Trimming at V came to 3 bases and at J to 2 bases, leaving 7 bases not matched to a gene. Germline values: CDR1 SGHAT, CDR2 FQNNGV. CDR3 loop: CASSFDGTETYEQYF. The CDR3 bases are TGTGCCAGCAGCTTTGATGGGACAGAGACCTACGAGCAGTACTTC.

This clonotype has at least ten counts. This chain connects TRBV27 to TRBJ1-2, with D perhaps TRBD1 (5 bases). The CDR3 extends over 13 amino acids. Per the germline V gene, CDR1 is MNHEY and CDR2 is SMNVEV (reference sequence). V was trimmed by 2 bases and J by 8 bases, leaving 12 bases between them. This CDR3 is CASSLEGLGGYTF. In DNA, the CDR3 is TGTGCCAGCAGTTTAGAGGGGCTAGGAGGCTACACCTTC.

This clonotype came up many times. This chain uses TRBV6-6 with TRBJ2-7, with unresolved D. Trimming took off 5 bases at V and 2 bases at J, with 10 bases between the two ends. Germline V gene sequence: CDR1 MNHNY, CDR2 SVGAGI (reference sequence). The length of the CDR3 is 13 residues. CDR3: CASSLTATYEQYF. The CDR3 DNA sequence: TGTGCCAGCAGTCTAACCGCGACCTACGAGCAGTACTTC.

About this clonotype itself: The CDR3 carries no conserved terminal phenylalanine or tryptophan, so it likely arises from a read error. The rearrangement uses TRBV4-2 and TRBJ2-1, with 9 bases aligning to TRBD2. Looked up from germline, CDR1 is LGHNA and CDR2 is YNFKEQ. V lost 6 bases to trimming and J lost 3 bases; unmatched junction nucleotides: 6. This CDR3 spans 15 amino acids. The CDR3 region has the DNA TGTGCCAGCAGTTACCTAGCGGGGATCTACAATGAGCAGTTCTTA. Translated, it gives CASSYLAGIYNEQFL.

The chain links TRBV9 to TRBJ1-6; possible D gene TRBD1, 5 bases. The germline V gene encodes CDR1 SGDLS and CDR2 YYNGEE. This CDR3 is built from 15 residues. V was trimmed by 0 bases and J by 7 bases, leaving 11 bases between them. CDR3 sequence reads: CASSVAGPRNSPLHF. The DNA of the CDR3 is TGTGCCAGCAGCGTAGCGGGACCGAGGAATTCACCCCTCCACTTT.

This clonotype appeared a few times. The chain is built from TRBV9 and TRBJ2-3; 9 bases match TRBD1. This CDR3 is 15 amino acids long. Looked up from germline, CDR1 is SGDLS and CDR2 is YYNGEE. V gave up 3 bases and J gave up 0 bases; unmatched junction bases: 2. The CDR3 coding sequence is TGTGCCAGCAGCGCCGGACAGGGGAGCACAGATACGCAGTATTTT. This gives the protein CASSAGQGSTDTQYF.

The table lists this clonotype with a few counts. The V call is TRBV24-1, the J call TRBJ1-5, with TRBD1 as a possible D gene (5 bases). The germline V gene has CDR1 KGHDR and CDR2 SFDVKD. V dropped 2 bases and J dropped 2 bases, with 15 bases sitting between them. This CDR3 has 17 amino acids. The CDR3 protein is CATSDSTTGGGNQPQHF. The DNA for the CDR3 is TGTGCCACCAGTGATTCTACGACGGGGGGTGGCAATCAGCCCCAGCATTTT.

This clonotype was seen repeatedly, ten times or more. V usage is TRBV7-9 and J usage is TRBJ1-3; D unclear. The germline V gene encodes CDR1 SEHNR and CDR2 FQNEAQ (reference sequence). The CDR3 loop spans 15 amino acids. The ends were cut back, 2 bases at V and 0 bases at J, with 8 bases in the middle. CDR3 in amino acids: CASSLTQSSGNTIYF. In DNA, the CDR3 is TGTGCCAGCAGCTTAACACAGAGCTCTGGAAACACCATATATTTT.